Each of the 21 T cell receptor beta chains below was sequenced from the same sample in a study of blood T cells in healthy people across ages. The second PCR ran roughly 7 to 12 cycles with a sample-barcoded 5' primer and J-beta primers. TCRdb redid the calling of the 5' RACE reads with MiXCR, one entry per CDR3 protein. The table shows approximately 1,100,000 distinct CDR3 sequences, with around 43% occurring only once. Sequencing was carried out using blood. Receptor source: an older woman in good health.

The gene calls are TRBV12-3 or TRBV12-4 and TRBJ2-7, with D tentatively TRBD1 (6 bases). The CDR3 has 13 amino acids. Trimming took off 5 bases at V and 7 bases at J, with 15 bases between the two ends. Written as DNA, the CDR3 is TGTGCCAGCAGTCCACTAGGGGGACGGGAGCAGTACTTC. Its translation is CASSPLGGREQYF.

The gene calls are TRBV6-2 or TRBV6-3 and TRBJ1-2; D is unclear. The CDR3 is 15 residues long. The ends were cut back, 7 bases at V and 0 bases at J, with 15 bases in the middle. Germline CDR1 MNHEY, CDR2 SVGEGT. CDR3 sequence reads: CASNLRGGANYGYTF. The CDR3 DNA follows: TGTGCCAGCAATCTACGAGGCGGGGCTAACTATGGCTACACCTTC.

V and J are TRBV28 and TRBJ1-5; tentatively, D is TRBD1 (5 bases). The CDR3 is 14 residues long. Trimming removed 5 bases at V and 4 bases at J, with 12 bases between. Per germline, CDR1 MDHEN and CDR2 SYDVKM. Here the CDR3 reads CASSVGGRNQPQHF. DNA for the CDR3: TGTGCCAGCAGTGTGGGGGGACGGAATCAGCCCCAGCATTTT.

A remark on this clonotype: One junction end does not reproduce the germline sequence, and a read error may be involved. The gene calls are TRBV6-5 and TRBJ2-7; 9 bases fit TRBD2. The DNA end is a closer match to TRBJ2-5, so the J assignment may be wrong. Germline lookup yields CDR1 MNHEY and CDR2 SVGAGI. The CDR3 extends over 14 amino acids. CDR3 DNA: TGTGCCGGCAGTCAAAAGCGGGAGGACCGGACCCAGTACTTC. Translation gives CAGSQKREDRTQYF.

In its sample, this clonotype was seen a few times. The CDR3 loop is CASSPGQGPPYEQYF. The CDR3 region has the DNA TGTGCCAGCTCACCTGGACAGGGTCCCCCCTACGAGCAGTACTTC. This sequence joins TRBV18 and TRBJ2-1; TRBD1 aligns across 8 bases. The J call may not be correct, given that the DNA end is closer to TRBJ2-7. Germline V CDR1 and CDR2: KGHSH, LQKENI. This CDR3 is built from 15 residues.

The rearrangement links TRBV20-1 to TRBJ2-3, with 8 bases that match TRBD2. The J segment lost 4 bases and the V segment lost 3 bases, leaving 9 bases of the junction unmatched. The germline CDR1 and CDR2 sequences are DFQATT and SNEGSKA (reference sequence). The CDR3 extends over 15 amino acids. The CDR3 DNA sequence: TGCAGTGCTAGTGGGCAGCGGGAGATATCAGATACGCAGTATTTT. This sequence encodes CSASGQREISDTQYF.

The V and J genes are TRBV14 and TRBJ1-6; D perhaps matches TRBD1 (5 bases). V was pared by 8 bases and J by 7 bases, with 18 bases between. This CDR3 is 15 amino acids long. Germline V gene data show CDR1 as SGHDN and CDR2 as FVKESK. For the CDR3, the DNA is TGTGCCAGCCCGAGACGGGGCAGGCAAAATTCACCCCTCCACTTT. Its protein product is CASPRRGRQNSPLHF. The full variable domain, completed using reference TRBV14 and TRBJ1-6, is EAGVTQFPSHSVIEKGQTVTLRCDPISGHDNLYWYRRVMGKEIKFLLHFVKESKQDESGMPNNRFLAERTGGTYSTLKVQPAELEDSGVYFCASPRRGRQNSPLHFGNGTRLTVT.

Remarks on this clonotype: At one boundary the junction diverges from the germline segment, which might be a read error. The V and J genes are TRBV15 and TRBJ1-2; D is ambiguous. Germline lookup yields CDR1 LNHNV and CDR2 YYDKDF (reference sequence). CDR3 length equals 13 residues. The CDR3 loop reads CATSRDTLYDYTF. CDR3 nucleotides: TGTGCCACCAGCAGAGACACGCTTTATGACTACACCTTC.

The genes are TRBV24-1 and TRBJ2-1; 7 bases are shared with TRBD1. With 4 bases clipped from V and 5 bases from J, the junction kept 7 bases outside the gene matches. The CDR3 sequence is 15 residues long. Germline CDR1 KGHDR, CDR2 SFDVKD. The CDR3 here is CATSDRTGGNNEQFF. As DNA, the CDR3 is TGTGCCACCAGTGACCGGACAGGAGGTAACAATGAGCAGTTCTTC.

This rearrangement joins TRBV7-6 to TRBJ1-4; D possibly corresponds to TRBD1 (6 bases). Per germline, CDR1 SGHVS and CDR2 FNYEAQ. V was shortened by 3 bases and J by 4 bases, with 9 bases between the two germline ends. The CDR3 totals 14 residues. The CDR3 coding sequence is TGTGCCAGCAGCTTTTCAGGGGTTAATGAAAAACTGTTTTTT. This gives the protein CASSFSGVNEKLFF.

This clonotype was recorded many times. V is TRBV29-1 and J is TRBJ2-5; TRBD1 aligns across 9 bases. CDR1 and CDR2 from the germline V gene are SQVTM and ANQGSEA. Trimming took 5 bases from V and 4 from J; bases not matched to a gene: 11. CDR3 length equals 15 residues. This CDR3 is CSVLIPGTGRETQYF. The CDR3, as DNA: TGCAGCGTTTTAATACCGGGGACAGGGAGAGAGACCCAGTACTTC. Full variable domain (missing parts from reference TRBV29-1 and TRBJ2-5): SAVISQKPSRDICQRGTSLTIQCQVDSQVTMMFWYRQQPGQSLTLIATANQGSEATYESGFVIDKFPISRPNLTFSTLTVSNMSPEDSSIYLCSVLIPGTGRETQYFGPGTRLLVL.

V usage is TRBV11-2 and J usage is TRBJ2-2, with unresolved D. There are 13 residues in the CDR3. V lost 6 bases and J 4 bases, leaving 9 bases between the germline ends. Germline-derived CDR1 and CDR2 are SGHAT and FQNNGV. The CDR3 region is CASRRTRTGELFF. The CDR3 DNA reads TGTGCCAGCAGACGGACCCGCACCGGGGAGCTGTTTTTT.

The V call is TRBV2, the J call TRBJ2-4, with 9 positions matching TRBD1. The DNA matches TRBJ2-7 better at its end, which makes the J call doubtful. Germline V gene data show CDR1 as SNHLY and CDR2 as FYNNEI. This CDR3 comprises 14 residues. CDR3 nucleotide sequence: TGTGCCAGCACCTCAGGGACAGGGTCGTACGAGCAGTACTTC. Protein sequence: CASTSGTGSYEQYF.

Points on this clonotype: Compared with germline, one end of the junction differs, possibly owing to a read error. The V and J genes are TRBV6-5 and TRBJ2-3; TRBD1 might be the D (5 bases). Germline assignment: CDR1 MNHEY and CDR2 SVGAGI. The CDR3 sequence is 15 residues long. CDR3 sequence (DNA): TGTGCCAGCAGTGACTCAGGGTATATCGGAGATACGCAGTATTTT. Encoded protein: CASSDSGYIGDTQYF.

This clonotype was detected once. The V call is TRBV24-1, the J call TRBJ2-1; TRBD2 matches at 16 bases. The CDR3 sequence is 18 residues long. The junction had 8 bases not matched to a gene; V was cut back by 6 bases and J by 4 bases. Per the germline V gene, CDR1 is KGHDR and CDR2 is SFDVKD. The CDR3 protein is CATSQGTSGRETYNEQFF. In DNA, the CDR3 is TGTGCCACCAGTCAAGGGACTAGCGGGAGGGAGACATACAATGAGCAGTTCTTC.

This chain connects TRBV10-3 to TRBJ2-7, with D uncertain. Trimming shortened V by 1 base and J by 4 bases, and 5 bases separated the two germline ends. Germline CDR1 is ENHRY and CDR2 is SYGVKD. The CDR3 runs 12 residues. The CDR3 DNA is TGTGCCATCAGTGAGTACCAATACGAGCAGTACTTC. This translates into CAISEYQYEQYF.

This clonotype was found a few times. The J gene is TRBJ1-5, the V gene TRBV20-1; D is perhaps TRBD1 (5 bases). The CDR3 is 13 residues long. V shed 5 bases and J shed 4 bases, with 12 bases lying between them. Germline CDR1 is DFQATT and CDR2 is SNEGSKA (reference sequence). The CDR3 DNA reads as TGCAGTGCTCCGACAGCGTCAAATCAGCCCCAGCATTTT. This gives the protein CSAPTASNQPQHF.

The chain has TRBV2 and TRBJ1-5; 8 bases match TRBD1. Per the germline V gene, CDR1 is SNHLY and CDR2 is FYNNEI. V lost 4 bases, J lost 6 bases, and 2 bases stayed unmatched. The CDR3 runs 13 residues. The CDR3 region is CASSGTGFQPQHF. DNA for the CDR3: TGTGCCAGCAGTGGGACAGGGTTTCAGCCCCAGCATTTT.

This clonotype was seen only a few times. V is TRBV4-1 and J is TRBJ2-5, with 12 bases lining up with TRBD2. The DNA end lines up better with TRBJ2-7; the J call may be wrong. Germline CDR1 MGHRA, CDR2 YSYEKL. The CDR3 loop spans 18 amino acids. The CDR3 is CASSPQSSGTSGLYEQYF. The CDR3 DNA sequence: TGCGCCAGCAGCCCACAGTCGAGCGGGACTAGCGGGCTCTACGAGCAGTACTTC.

This clonotype occurred once. The V and J genes are TRBV5-6 and TRBJ2-2, with D unclear. The V gene's germline CDR1 is SGHDT and CDR2 YYEEEE. CDR3 size: 13 residues. The V end was cut by 4 bases, the J end by 3 bases, with 7 bases between. CDR3 amino acids: CASSGMDTGELFF. The CDR3 region has the DNA TGTGCCAGCAGCGGGATGGACACCGGGGAGCTGTTTTTT.

The table lists this clonotype with a few counts. CDR3 sequence reads: CASSDRDRSPDTQYF. The CDR3, as DNA: TGTGCCAGCAGCGACCGGGACAGGTCCCCAGATACGCAGTATTTT. The V and J genes are TRBV6-5 and TRBJ2-3; 8 bases are shared with TRBD1. J was trimmed by 4 bases and V by 6 bases; bases with no gene match: 9. Per germline, CDR1 MNHEY and CDR2 SVGAGI. CDR3 length equals 15 residues.